A single sample gave rise to the 30 T cell receptor beta chains below, sequenced in a study of T cells in Graves' hyperthyroidism and ophthalmopathy. TCR beta CDR3 regions were amplified from RNA transcripts. The primer set for the first-round RT-PCR of the TCR CDR3 was HTBI. A single record per CDR3 protein comes from TCRdb applying MiXCR to the multiplex PCR reads. The repertoire holds roughly 380,000 distinct CDR3 sequences, with approximately 13% as singletons. The sample comprised blood. The receptor source for this set is a man aged 30-40 years with Graves' hyperthyroidism that later progressed to Graves' ophthalmopathy.

Many counts were recorded for this clonotype. The CDR3 reads CASSQEASRYGYTF. The CDR3 DNA reads TGTGCCAGCAGCCAAGAGGCCAGCCGTTATGGCTACACCTTC. The chain uses TRBV3-1 and TRBJ1-2; D is unclear. Trimming shortened V by 0 bases and J by 5 bases, and 10 bases separated the two germline ends. CDR1 and CDR2 (germline): LGHDT, YNNKEL (reference sequence). This CDR3 is built from 14 residues.

This clonotype was recorded many times. The chain is built from TRBV28 and TRBJ1-4, with 8 nucleotides matching TRBD1. Germline V CDR1 and CDR2: MDHEN, SYDVKM. The CDR3 has 14 amino acids. Trimming removed 6 bases from V and 7 bases from J; junction bases left unmatched: 7. The CDR3 DNA is TGTGCCAGCAGCTCAGGGGGCCCGTCTGAAAAACTGTTTTTT. Amino acid sequence: CASSSGGPSEKLFF.

The table lists this clonotype with many counts. The rearrangement joins TRBV7-8 to TRBJ2-5, with D possibly TRBD1 on 7 matching bases. V was pared by 1 base and J by 6 bases, with 12 bases between. The CDR3 runs 14 residues. CDR1 is SGHVS and CDR2 is FQNEAQ in the germline V gene. Written as DNA, the CDR3 is TGTGCCAGCAGCTTAGACAGGGGAGGAAAGACCCAGTACTTC. Its translation: CASSLDRGGKTQYF.

This clonotype was counted between two and nine times. This may stem from a read error, because a much larger clone lies one nucleotide away. Lacking the conserved final phenylalanine or tryptophan, this CDR3 likely reflects a read error. The chain combines TRBV28 with TRBJ1-2; a possible D gene is TRBD1 (5 bases). V lost 4 bases and J 3 bases, leaving 9 bases between the germline ends. Germline V lookup: CDR1 MDHEN, CDR2 SYDVKM. The CDR3 spans 13 residues. The CDR3: CASSSQGYYGYTL. DNA for the CDR3: TGTGCCAGCAGTTCTCAGGGATACTATGGCTACACCCTC.

This clonotype has ten or more counts. This rearrangement joins TRBV4-1 to TRBJ1-1; D not resolved. Germline V gene sequence: CDR1 MGHRA, CDR2 YSYEKL. This CDR3 is built from 14 residues. V dropped 0 bases and J dropped 4 bases, with 9 bases sitting between them. CDR3 sequence reads: CASSQEGRGTEAFF. As DNA, the CDR3 is TGCGCCAGCAGCCAAGAGGGCCGGGGCACTGAAGCTTTCTTT.

This clonotype turned up a few times. The chain combines TRBV28 with TRBJ2-1; 7 positions match TRBD2. CDR1 is MDHEN, CDR2 SYDVKM, per germline. The trim removed 6 bases at V and 2 bases at J, leaving 7 bases unmatched. The CDR3 extends over 15 amino acids. CDR3 in amino acids: CASSSPGLPYNEQFF. The DNA of the CDR3 is TGTGCCAGCAGCTCCCCGGGACTACCCTACAATGAGCAGTTCTTC. The entire variable domain, with the rest obtained from reference TRBV28 and TRBJ2-1, is as follows: DVKVTQSSRYLVKRTGEKVFLECVQDMDHENMFWYRQDPGLGLRLIYFSYDVKMKEKGDIPEGYSVSREKKERFSLILESASTNQTSMYLCASSSPGLPYNEQFFGPGTRLTVL.

This clonotype was counted at least ten times. This chain joins TRBV27 and TRBJ1-1, with 10 bases matching TRBD1. The J segment lost 5 bases and the V segment lost 5 bases, leaving 11 bases of the junction unmatched. Germline V gene lookup returns CDR1 MNHEY and CDR2 SMNVEV (reference sequence). The CDR3 extends over 16 amino acids. The CDR3 DNA sequence: TGTGCCAGCAGTCCGATCGGACAGGGGGGGGATACTGAAGCTTTCTTT. Amino acid sequence: CASSPIGQGGDTEAFF.

The sample holds a few counts of this clonotype. The chain is built from TRBV5-1 and TRBJ2-7; maybe TRBD2 (5 bases). Germline V lookup: CDR1 SGHRS, CDR2 YFSETQ. The germline V and J ends were trimmed by 0 bases and 0 bases, with 16 bases remaining between them. CDR3 length: 17 amino acids. For the CDR3, the DNA is TGCGCCAGCAGCTTGGTTCCGACCGACTACGACTCCTACGAGCAGTACTTC. This gives the protein CASSLVPTDYDSYEQYF.

This clonotype occurred a few times. V gene TRBV4-2 combines with J gene TRBJ1-3, with 8 bases lining up with TRBD1. The CDR3 spans 15 residues. V was pared by 4 bases and J by 4 bases, with 6 bases of the junction left unmatched. Germline V CDR1 and CDR2: LGHNA, YNFKEQ. The CDR3 nucleotides are TGTGCCAGCAGCCCGGACAGGGTGTCCGGAAACACCATATATTTT. It codes for CASSPDRVSGNTIYF.

The table lists this clonotype with many counts. The V call is TRBV11-2, the J call TRBJ1-1; D ambiguous. V shed 5 bases and J shed 3 bases, with 7 bases lying between them. Germline lookup yields CDR1 SGHAT and CDR2 FQNNGV. This CDR3 is 12 amino acids long. CDR3 protein: CASSRQDTEAFF. The CDR3 coding sequence is TGTGCCAGCAGCCGGCAGGACACTGAAGCTTTCTTT.

This clonotype was detected only a few times. The chain is built from TRBV15 and TRBJ1-4; TRBD1 might be the D (6 bases). The CDR3 runs to 14 residues. The germline V gene has CDR1 LNHNV and CDR2 YYDKDF (reference sequence). V dropped 3 bases and J dropped 5 bases, with 10 bases sitting between them. CDR3 loop: CATSSRDKNEKLFF. The CDR3 DNA reads TGTGCCACCAGCAGCCGGGACAAGAATGAAAAACTGTTTTTT.

This clonotype was seen repeatedly, ten times or more. The V call is TRBV6-1, the J call TRBJ2-7; D is possibly TRBD1 (6 bases). V lost 5 bases, J lost 6 bases, and 11 bases lay in between. Germline V lookup: CDR1 MNHNS, CDR2 SASEGT. The CDR3 extends over 12 amino acids. CDR3 in amino acids: CASSSQGVEQYF. CDR3 sequence (DNA): TGTGCCAGCAGTTCACAGGGTGTCGAGCAGTACTTC.

The CDR3 coding sequence is TGCAGCGCCCAGGGGGGGCCGACTAATGAAAAACTGTTTTTT. Translating it yields CSAQGGPTNEKLFF. The chain is built from TRBV29-1 and TRBJ1-4, with 7 bases lining up with TRBD1. Germline CDR1 SQVTM, CDR2 ANQGSEA. The CDR3 runs to 14 residues. V lost 7 bases, J lost 2 bases, and 7 bases stayed unmatched.

This clonotype was recorded at least ten times. The DNA for the CDR3 is TGTGCCAGCAAAAGTGGTGGTGGGGGAGATACGCAGTATTTT. Translated: CASKSGGGGDTQYF. The chain combines TRBV27 with TRBJ2-3; D possibly matches TRBD1 or TRBD2 (5 bases each). The germline CDR1 and CDR2 sequences are MNHEY and SMNVEV (reference sequence). Trimming pared 7 bases from V and 5 bases from J, leaving 16 bases between. This CDR3 contains 14 residues.

This clonotype showed up many times. The chain carries TRBV10-3 and TRBJ1-2; TRBD1 matches at 9 bases. CDR3 length equals 14 residues. Germline assignment: CDR1 ENHRY and CDR2 SYGVKD. V trimming: 0 bases; J trimming: 4 bases; junction bases outside the gene matches: 0. Here the CDR3 DNA reads TGTGCCATCAGTGAGTCGACAGGGGGCTATGGCTACACCTTC. Translated: CAISESTGGYGYTF.

This clonotype showed up many times. The chain couples TRBV11-1 to TRBJ1-3; D might be TRBD1 (6 bases). The CDR3 has 14 amino acids. The V end lost 4 bases, the J end lost 0 bases, and 7 bases lay between the germline ends. Germline lookup yields CDR1 SGHAT and CDR2 FQDESV (reference sequence). The CDR3 coding sequence is TGTGCCAGCAGCTGGACAGCCTCTGGAAACACCATATATTTT. This sequence encodes CASSWTASGNTIYF.

This clonotype was observed once. A much bigger clone sits one base away, suggesting this may be a read error. The CDR3 carries no conserved terminal phenylalanine or tryptophan, so it likely arises from a read error. The chain combines TRBV7-2 with TRBJ2-7; maybe TRBD2 (5 bases). Per germline, CDR1 SGHTA and CDR2 FQGNSA. Trimming stripped 1 base from V and 6 bases from J, with 10 bases between. This CDR3 is 13 amino acids long. CDR3 loop: CASSLVGGREQYL. DNA of the CDR3: TGTGCCAGCAGCTTAGTAGGCGGGCGCGAGCAGTACCTC.

This clonotype was observed a few times. The chain carries TRBV6-5 and TRBJ2-5; 12 positions agree with TRBD2. Germline assignment: CDR1 MNHEY and CDR2 SVGAGI. This CDR3 comprises 17 residues. J lost 4 bases, V lost 2 bases, and 8 bases had no gene match. The CDR3, as DNA: TGTGCCAGCAGTTACAGGCCTAGCGGGGGGGCCGGAGAGACCCAGTACTTC. Its translation is CASSYRPSGGAGETQYF.

The sample holds one count of this clonotype. Given a much more abundant clone one base away, this may be a read error. The chain has TRBV11-2 and TRBJ1-2; no clear D. CDR1 is SGHAT, CDR2 FQNNGV, per germline. Trimming cost V 5 bases and J 4 bases, with 14 bases left between them. The CDR3 has 14 residues. CDR3 sequence reads: CASSPNSASYGYTF. CDR3 sequence (DNA): TGTGCCAGCAGCCCCAATTCGGCCAGCTATGGCTACACCTTC.

This clonotype was observed many times. The chain is built from TRBV12-3 or TRBV12-4 and TRBJ1-2, with a weak D call TRBD1 (6 bases). The CDR3 consists of 13 residues. V lost 6 bases, J lost 5 bases, and 13 bases lay in between. The CDR3 loop reads CASRQGSQYGYTF. The CDR3 DNA is TGTGCCAGCAGACAGGGTTCCCAATATGGCTACACCTTC.

This clonotype came up many times. The gene calls are TRBV20-1 and TRBJ1-5; D is undetermined. This CDR3 contains 14 residues. Trimming removed 2 bases from V and 2 bases from J, with 10 bases in between. The germline CDR1 and CDR2 sequences are DFQATT and SNEGSKA (reference sequence). In DNA form, the CDR3 reads TGCAGTGCTAGACCTTCGACGGGCAATCAGCCCCAGCATTTT. The encoded protein is CSARPSTGNQPQHF.

The V gene is TRBV4-2, the J gene TRBJ2-3, with 7 bases lining up with TRBD2. V lost 0 bases, J lost 5 bases, and 11 bases stayed unmatched. Germline-derived CDR1 and CDR2 are LGHNA and YNFKEQ. The CDR3 length is 17 residues. CDR3 region: CASSQDWVAGLGDTQYF. CDR3 nucleotides: TGTGCCAGCAGCCAAGATTGGGTAGCGGGTTTGGGAGATACGCAGTATTTT.

The J gene is TRBJ2-7, the V gene TRBV7-6; 7 positions match TRBD1. V was pared by 4 bases and J by 1 base, with 4 bases of the junction left unmatched. The CDR3 spans 14 residues. Germline assignment: CDR1 SGHVS and CDR2 FNYEAQ. CDR3 in DNA: TGTGCCAGCAGCTATAGGGGGCAGTCCTACGAGCAGTACTTC. This sequence encodes CASSYRGQSYEQYF.

This clonotype has ten or more counts. The V gene is TRBV7-2, the J gene TRBJ2-7, with a tentative D call TRBD2 (5 bases). This CDR3 comprises 15 residues. In germline, CDR1 is SGHTA, CDR2 FQGNSA. V was trimmed by 1 base and J by 0 bases, leaving 10 bases between them. The CDR3 DNA reads TGTGCCAGCAGCTTAGGCCCGGGGAACTCCTACGAGCAGTACTTC. It codes for CASSLGPGNSYEQYF. The complete variable domain, with remaining parts taken from reference TRBV7-2 and TRBJ2-7, reads GAGVSQSPSNKVTEKGKDVELRCDPISGHTALYWYRQSLGQGLEFLIYFQGNSAPDKSGLPSDRFSAERTGGSVSTLTIQRTQQEDSAVYLCASSLGPGNSYEQYFGPGTRLTVT.

This chain joins TRBV7-9 and TRBJ2-1, with 14 bases aligning to TRBD2. The CDR3 spans 16 residues. Germline CDR1 and CDR2: SEHNR and FQNEAQ (reference sequence). J lost 5 bases, V lost 5 bases, and 5 bases had no gene match. CDR3 in DNA: TGTGCCAGCAGCCGTCCGGGACTAGCGGGGGACAATGAGCAGTTCTTC. It encodes CASSRPGLAGDNEQFF.

This clonotype has at least ten counts. V is TRBV6-6 and J is TRBJ2-1, with a weak D call TRBD2 (6 bases). Germline V gene data show CDR1 as MNHNY and CDR2 as SVGAGI (reference sequence). Trimming stripped 2 bases from V and 4 bases from J, with 12 bases between. The CDR3 sequence is 15 residues long. The CDR3 region is CASSYGRLKYNEQFF. In nucleotides, the CDR3 is TGTGCCAGCAGTTACGGGAGGCTCAAATACAATGAGCAGTTCTTC.

This clonotype has a count of ten or more. The chain has TRBV5-1 and TRBJ1-1; possibly TRBD1 for D (6 bases). CDR3 length equals 13 residues. Germline CDR1 and CDR2: SGHRS and YFSETQ. Trimming removed 4 bases from V and 6 bases from J, with 13 bases in between. CDR3 protein: CASSLQGGAEAFF. The CDR3 DNA reads TGCGCCAGCAGCCTACAGGGAGGCGCTGAAGCTTTCTTT.

In its sample, this clonotype was seen many times. The chain uses TRBV24-1 and TRBJ2-1, with TRBD2 matching 13 bases. The CDR3 covers 16 residues. V was pared by 4 bases and J by 8 bases, with 7 bases of the junction left unmatched. The germline CDR1 and CDR2 sequences are KGHDR and SFDVKD. CDR3 in DNA: TGTGCCACCAGTGACCCCACTAGCGGGGGGGGCGATGAGCAGTTCTTC. Amino acids: CATSDPTSGGGDEQFF.

As to this clonotype: A read error may be the cause here, since a much bigger clone is one base away. In DNA form, the CDR3 reads TGCGCCAGCAGCTTGATGGGGGCGAGAGGCAACACCTTC. Its translation: CASSLMGARGNTF. The chain is built from TRBV5-1 and TRBJ1-2; a weak D match, TRBD1 (6 bases). Germline-derived CDR1 and CDR2 are SGHRS and YFSETQ. Trimming stripped 1 base from V and 12 bases from J, with 16 bases between. There are 13 residues in the CDR3.

About this clonotype itself: A much larger clone differs from this one at a single base, so this may be a read error. The chain is built from TRBV12-3 or TRBV12-4 and TRBJ2-1; maybe TRBD1 (6 bases). V lost 7 bases, J lost 0 bases, and 16 bases lay in between. CDR3 length equals 16 residues. CDR3 DNA: TGTGCCAGCAAGTCGAGGACAGCGAACTCCTACAATGAGCAGTTCTTC. It translates to CASKSRTANSYNEQFF.